These T cell receptor beta chains were read from a single sample in a study of control samples from healthy donors and cancer patients. Only in-frame clones appear in the TCRdb table, and some are missing; sequencing was by immunoSEQ multiplex PCR. Counted here are approximately 120,000 clones, around 89% occurring once; the ten biggest clones make up roughly 18%. Sequencing was performed on blood. The receptors were sampled from a woman aged 45-60 years in good health. The conserved cysteine and the conserved F or W are not part of the CDR3 here. Each record gives: CDR3 protein, J gene, V gene, D gene. A D gene is named only where the DNA matches it firmly.

cdr3_aa: ASSYYEGKSTLEAF; j_call: TRBJ1-1; v_call: TRBV6-2/TRBV6-3; d_call: NA
cdr3_aa: ASRAGSSSPLH; j_call: TRBJ1-6; v_call: TRBV6-5; d_call: NA
cdr3_aa: ASSMAASGQETQY; j_call: TRBJ2-5; v_call: TRBV19; d_call: TRBD2
cdr3_aa: ASSYSDRGLEKLF; j_call: TRBJ1-4; v_call: TRBV6-5; d_call: TRBD1
cdr3_aa: AISPTGDGYT; j_call: TRBJ1-2; v_call: TRBV10-3; d_call: TRBD1
cdr3_aa: ASSSYYGYT; j_call: TRBJ1-2; v_call: TRBV7-9; d_call: NA
cdr3_aa: ASSEGLDGPRTNEKLF; j_call: TRBJ1-4; v_call: TRBV6-1; d_call: NA
cdr3_aa: ASSLTADGNYGYT; j_call: TRBJ1-2; v_call: TRBV7-3; d_call: NA
cdr3_aa: ASSLFLASQETQY; j_call: TRBJ2-5; v_call: TRBV5-4; d_call: NA
cdr3_aa: ASSLTSGSTDTQY; j_call: TRBJ2-3; v_call: TRBV5-1; d_call: TRBD2
cdr3_aa: AISESGHLITDTEAF; j_call: TRBJ1-1; v_call: TRBV10-3; d_call: NA
cdr3_aa: ASSLGLAGERTDTQY; j_call: TRBJ2-3; v_call: TRBV5-1; d_call: TRBD2
cdr3_aa: ASSSWTGMNTEAF; j_call: TRBJ1-1; v_call: TRBV19; d_call: NA
cdr3_aa: ASSSTSGWKYNEQF; j_call: TRBJ2-1; v_call: TRBV7-3; d_call: TRBD2
cdr3_aa: ASSYGGSVDTQY; j_call: TRBJ2-3; v_call: TRBV6-5; d_call: NA
cdr3_aa: ASGVRQGVGLLRA; j_call: TRBJ1-2; v_call: TRBV6-5; d_call: TRBD1
cdr3_aa: ASSPGQNQPQH; j_call: TRBJ1-5; v_call: TRBV7-2; d_call: NA
cdr3_aa: ASSLSPAPQETQY; j_call: TRBJ2-5; v_call: TRBV28; d_call: NA
cdr3_aa: AWATGLGLYNEQF; j_call: TRBJ2-1; v_call: TRBV30; d_call: TRBD2
cdr3_aa: ASSQDIETQY; j_call: TRBJ2-5; v_call: TRBV14; d_call: NA
cdr3_aa: ASSLENEQF; j_call: TRBJ2-1; v_call: TRBV5-8; d_call: NA
cdr3_aa: ASSAPTGSRYEQF; j_call: TRBJ2-1; v_call: TRBV3-1/TRBV3-2; d_call: NA
cdr3_aa: ASSYGTGGGELF; j_call: TRBJ2-2; v_call: TRBV6-5; d_call: TRBD1
cdr3_aa: ASSPGSGGETDTQY; j_call: TRBJ2-3; v_call: TRBV9; d_call: TRBD2
cdr3_aa: ASSQLRANYGYT; j_call: TRBJ1-2; v_call: TRBV11-1; d_call: NA
cdr3_aa: ASSRAGSTGGRETQY; j_call: TRBJ2-5; v_call: TRBV4-1; d_call: TRBD2
cdr3_aa: ASSLVSRVGNTEAF; j_call: TRBJ1-1; v_call: TRBV5-1; d_call: NA
cdr3_aa: ASSLGFGTGNAEAF; j_call: TRBJ1-1; v_call: TRBV5-1; d_call: TRBD1
cdr3_aa: ASSDGAGTGSDTQY; j_call: TRBJ2-3; v_call: TRBV6-4; d_call: TRBD1
cdr3_aa: ASSRLRVDTEAF; j_call: TRBJ1-1; v_call: TRBV19; d_call: NA
cdr3_aa: ASSKGLSTEAF; j_call: TRBJ1-1; v_call: TRBV27; d_call: NA
cdr3_aa: SGGSNYGYT; j_call: TRBJ1-2; v_call: TRBV29-1; d_call: NA
cdr3_aa: ASSKTGSNQPQH; j_call: TRBJ1-5; v_call: TRBV6-5; d_call: TRBD1
cdr3_aa: ASSQGPQGATNEKLF; j_call: TRBJ1-4; v_call: TRBV4-1; d_call: TRBD1
cdr3_aa: ASSRATLANTGELF; j_call: TRBJ2-2; v_call: TRBV4-3; d_call: NA
cdr3_aa: ASSTLGSGANVLT; j_call: TRBJ2-6; v_call: TRBV19; d_call: NA
cdr3_aa: ASSLNRGGREKLF; j_call: TRBJ1-4; v_call: TRBV5-6; d_call: TRBD1
cdr3_aa: ASSYFRGPQH; j_call: TRBJ1-5; v_call: TRBV6-6; d_call: NA
cdr3_aa: SVEDSAVNTEAF; j_call: TRBJ1-1; v_call: TRBV29-1; d_call: NA
cdr3_aa: ASSLVSSAAYEQY; j_call: TRBJ2-7; v_call: TRBV5-1; d_call: NA
cdr3_aa: ASSLGSTGGKNYGYT; j_call: TRBJ1-2; v_call: TRBV28; d_call: TRBD1
cdr3_aa: ASSQGLSGGGSTQY; j_call: TRBJ2-3; v_call: TRBV3-1/TRBV3-2; d_call: NA
cdr3_aa: ASSRGTGVGEQF; j_call: TRBJ2-1; v_call: TRBV6-4; d_call: TRBD1
cdr3_aa: ASSRSVTGETTEAF; j_call: TRBJ1-1; v_call: TRBV11-1; d_call: TRBD1
cdr3_aa: ASSVGTGNSPLH; j_call: TRBJ1-6; v_call: TRBV9; d_call: TRBD1
cdr3_aa: ASSLKLGTAQETQY; j_call: TRBJ2-5; v_call: TRBV3-1/TRBV3-2; d_call: NA
cdr3_aa: ASSRGPYGYT; j_call: TRBJ1-2; v_call: TRBV7-9; d_call: NA
cdr3_aa: ASKHQNTNEKLF; j_call: TRBJ1-4; v_call: TRBV6-5; d_call: NA
cdr3_aa: ASSLKNTIY; j_call: TRBJ1-3; v_call: TRBV11-2; d_call: NA
cdr3_aa: ASSPGTSNTGELF; j_call: TRBJ2-2; v_call: TRBV19; d_call: NA
cdr3_aa: ASSDPSRSGANVLT; j_call: TRBJ2-6; v_call: TRBV2; d_call: NA
cdr3_aa: SAISRIGVSGNTIY; j_call: TRBJ1-3; v_call: TRBV29-1; d_call: NA
cdr3_aa: ASSWLVGNYEQY; j_call: TRBJ2-7; v_call: TRBV6-5; d_call: NA
cdr3_aa: SSNSAGTQY; j_call: TRBJ2-3; v_call: TRBV20-1; d_call: NA
cdr3_aa: ASSLGQNGELF; j_call: TRBJ2-2; v_call: TRBV18; d_call: NA